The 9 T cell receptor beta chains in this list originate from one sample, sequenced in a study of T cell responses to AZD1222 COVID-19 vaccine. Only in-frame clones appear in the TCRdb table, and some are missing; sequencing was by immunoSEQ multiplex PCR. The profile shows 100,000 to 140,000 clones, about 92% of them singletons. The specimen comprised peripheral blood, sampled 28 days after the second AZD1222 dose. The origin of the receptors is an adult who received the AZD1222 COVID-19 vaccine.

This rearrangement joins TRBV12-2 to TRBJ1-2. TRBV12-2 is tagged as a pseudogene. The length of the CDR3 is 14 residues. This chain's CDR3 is CASRLGGGNYGYTF. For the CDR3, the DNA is TGTGCAAGTCGCTTAGGCGGCGGGAACTATGGCTACACCTTC.

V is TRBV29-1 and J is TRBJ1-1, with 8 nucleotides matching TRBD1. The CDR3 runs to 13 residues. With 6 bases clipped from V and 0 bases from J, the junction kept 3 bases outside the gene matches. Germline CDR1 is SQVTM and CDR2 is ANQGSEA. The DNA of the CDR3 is TGCAGCGTGACAGGGGATTTGAACACTGAAGCTTTCTTT. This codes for CSVTGDLNTEAFF.

This CDR3 is CASSYSIMATGELFF. Here the CDR3 DNA reads TGTGCCAGCAGTTACTCGATTATGGCAACCGGGGAGCTGTTTTTT. The chain couples TRBV6-2 or TRBV6-3 to TRBJ2-2; D gene unclear. The CDR3 is 15 amino acids. Trimming cost V 0 bases and J 5 bases, with 10 bases left between them. From germline, CDR1 is MNHEY and CDR2 SVGEGT.

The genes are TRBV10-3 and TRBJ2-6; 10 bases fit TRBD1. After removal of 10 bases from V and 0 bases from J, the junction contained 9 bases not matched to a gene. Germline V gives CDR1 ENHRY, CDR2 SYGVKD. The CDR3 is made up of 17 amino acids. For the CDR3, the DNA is TGTGCCACCAGGGGGACAGGGGCTTTCTCTGGGGCCAACGTCCTGACTTTC. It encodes CATRGTGAFSGANVLTF.

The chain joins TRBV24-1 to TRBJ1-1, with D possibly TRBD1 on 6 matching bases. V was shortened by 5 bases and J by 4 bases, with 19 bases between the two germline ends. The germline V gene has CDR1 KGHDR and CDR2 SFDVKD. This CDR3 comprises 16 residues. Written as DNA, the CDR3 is TGTGCCACCAGTGCGAGGGGGGGGCAGGGGCGCACTGAAGCTTTCTTT. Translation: CATSARGGQGRTEAFF.

CDR3 DNA: TGTGCCAGCAGCCATAGGGAGACCCAGTACTTC. The encoded protein is CASSHRETQYF. The rearrangement joins TRBV6-6 to TRBJ2-5; D remains ambiguous. V lost 6 bases to trimming and J lost 5 bases, with 7 bases between them. CDR3 length: 11 residues. Germline V gives CDR1 MNHNY, CDR2 SVGAGI (reference sequence).

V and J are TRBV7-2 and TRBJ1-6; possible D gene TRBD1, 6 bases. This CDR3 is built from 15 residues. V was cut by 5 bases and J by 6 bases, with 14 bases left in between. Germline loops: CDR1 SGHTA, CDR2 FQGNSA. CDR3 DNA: TGTGCCAGCAGCCCTCAGGACAGACGTAATTCACCCCTCCACTTT. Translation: CASSPQDRRNSPLHF.

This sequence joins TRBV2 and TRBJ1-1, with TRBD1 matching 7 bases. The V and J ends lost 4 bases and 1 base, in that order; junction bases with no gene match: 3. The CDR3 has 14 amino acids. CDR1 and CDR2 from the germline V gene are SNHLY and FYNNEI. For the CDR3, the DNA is TGTGCCAGCAGTGCCCGGACAGGGAACACTGAAGCTTTCTTT. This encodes CASSARTGNTEAFF.

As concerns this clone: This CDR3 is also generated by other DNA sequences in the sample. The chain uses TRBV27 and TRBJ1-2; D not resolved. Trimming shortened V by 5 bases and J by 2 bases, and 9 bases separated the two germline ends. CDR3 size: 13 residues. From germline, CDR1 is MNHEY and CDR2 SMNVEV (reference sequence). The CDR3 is CASSPGSNYGYTF. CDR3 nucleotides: TGTGCCAGCAGTCCCGGGTCCAACTATGGCTACACCTTC.